One and the same sample provided the 10 T cell receptor beta chains below, sequenced in a study of blood T cell repertoires in COVID-19 (dated by TCRdb to the early 2020s). Library preparation used the immunoSEQ multiplex PCR assay. This immuneACCESS table, as held by TCRdb, lists in-frame sequences with V and J called but not all clones. Of the missing ones, under half trace to an unresolved V gene in checked studies; the others have no known cause. In all, the sample holds more than 200,000 clones, and 85% to 90% of those were seen once. The ten biggest clones cover less than 3% of the sample. Sequencing was carried out using peripheral blood. The receptor source for this set is a man aged 25-40 years with COVID-19, enrolled during active disease.

The count of this clone is one. The J gene is TRBJ1-5, the V gene TRBV6-2 or TRBV6-3; unclear D gene. V lost 1 base, J lost 6 bases, and 10 bases lay in between. Germline assignment: CDR1 MNHEY and CDR2 SVGEGT. The CDR3 has 14 residues. The CDR3 sequence: CASSYFVGGQPQHF. The CDR3 coding sequence is TGTGCCAGCAGTTACTTCGTCGGCGGTCAGCCCCAGCATTTT.

V usage is TRBV28 and J usage is TRBJ1-1, with D tentatively TRBD1 (5 bases). V lost 7 bases and J lost 0, with 6 bases in between. CDR1 is MDHEN and CDR2 is SYDVKM in the germline V gene. CDR3 size: 12 residues. This CDR3 reads CASTGLNTEAFF. The CDR3 DNA sequence: TGTGCCAGCACAGGGCTGAACACTGAAGCTTTCTTT.

V gene TRBV27 combines with J gene TRBJ1-4, with 8 positions matching TRBD1. The CDR3 is 18 residues long. V was clipped by 1 base and J by 5 bases; unmatched bases: 12. Germline-derived CDR1 and CDR2 are MNHEY and SMNVEV (reference sequence). The CDR3 sequence: CASSLWPRGQGANEKLFF. The CDR3 coding sequence is TGTGCCAGCAGTTTATGGCCGAGAGGGCAGGGGGCGAATGAAAAACTGTTTTTT.

The rearrangement uses TRBV30 and TRBJ2-1, with 7 bases identical to TRBD2. CDR1 and CDR2 (germline): GTSNPN, SVGIG (reference sequence). V dropped 2 bases and J dropped 6; count of bases not matched to a gene: 4. The CDR3 length is 13 residues. CDR3 sequence reads: CAWSSGLSNEQFF. CDR3 coding DNA: TGTGCCTGGAGTTCGGGACTAAGCAATGAGCAGTTCTTC.

The chain combines TRBV12-3 or TRBV12-4 with TRBJ2-7, with D possibly TRBD1 on 6 matching bases. V was clipped by 3 bases and J by 3 bases, with 9 bases between them. This CDR3 region has 13 residues. CDR3 DNA: TGTGCCAGCAGTTTTTTAGGGGGCTACGAGCAGTACTTC. Its translation: CASSFLGGYEQYF.

The sample holds one count of this clone. The chain uses TRBV4-1 and TRBJ2-7; D might be TRBD2 (6 bases). Germline V gene data show CDR1 as MGHRA and CDR2 as YSYEKL. The CDR3 loop spans 15 amino acids. V was shortened by 8 bases and J by 3 bases, with 20 bases between the two germline ends. CDR3 residues: CASQPFGGPFYEQYF. The CDR3 coding sequence is TGCGCCAGCCAACCCTTCGGAGGGCCTTTCTACGAGCAGTACTTC.

The chain employs TRBV25-1 and TRBJ1-2; a weak D match, TRBD1 (6 bases). The CDR3 totals 15 residues. The V and J ends lost 3 bases and 6 bases respectively, with 17 bases between them. CDR1 and CDR2 (germline): MGHDK, SYGVNS. The CDR3 DNA follows: TGTGCCAGCAGTGAGTTGGGGGCCCGGGTGAATGGCTACACCTTC. Amino acids: CASSELGARVNGYTF.

The chain carries TRBV19 and TRBJ2-7; 14 bases map to TRBD2. The CDR3 is 17 residues long. Germline values: CDR1 LNHDA, CDR2 SQIVND (reference sequence). The J segment lost 5 bases and the V segment lost 9 bases, leaving 15 bases of the junction unmatched. The CDR3 protein is CASRPGTSGRWLHEQYF. CDR3 nucleotides: TGTGCCAGCCGACCGGGGACTAGCGGGAGATGGCTCCACGAGCAGTACTTC.

This clone occurred a few times. This chain connects TRBV12-3 or TRBV12-4 to TRBJ1-3; no clear D. CDR3 size: 13 residues. V was shortened by 8 bases and J by 4 bases, with 12 bases between the two germline ends. The CDR3 region is CASAPDWGNTIYF. The CDR3 region has the DNA TGTGCCAGCGCCCCGGACTGGGGAAACACCATATATTTT.

This clone was picked up a small number of times. The genes are TRBV7-9 and TRBJ1-4; 9 bases are a match to TRBD1. Germline V gene data show CDR1 as SEHNR and CDR2 as FQNEAQ (reference sequence). Germline trimming cut 2 bases from V and 5 bases from J; bases unmatched to any gene: 12. CDR3 length: 18 residues. The CDR3 spells CASSLRSGTGGENEKLFF. CDR3 nucleotide sequence: TGTGCCAGCAGCTTAAGGTCAGGAACAGGGGGCGAAAATGAAAAACTGTTTTTT.